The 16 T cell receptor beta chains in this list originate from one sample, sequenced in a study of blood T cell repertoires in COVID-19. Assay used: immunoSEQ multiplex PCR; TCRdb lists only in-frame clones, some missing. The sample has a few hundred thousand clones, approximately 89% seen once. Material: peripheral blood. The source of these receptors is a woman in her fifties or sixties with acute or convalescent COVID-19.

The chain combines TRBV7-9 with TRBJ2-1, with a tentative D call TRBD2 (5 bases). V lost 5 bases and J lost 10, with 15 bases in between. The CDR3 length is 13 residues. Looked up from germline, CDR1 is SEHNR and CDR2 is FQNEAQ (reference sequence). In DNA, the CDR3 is TGTGCCAGCAGCCCCTACCTAGCCGAAGAGCAGTTCTTC. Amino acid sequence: CASSPYLAEEQFF.

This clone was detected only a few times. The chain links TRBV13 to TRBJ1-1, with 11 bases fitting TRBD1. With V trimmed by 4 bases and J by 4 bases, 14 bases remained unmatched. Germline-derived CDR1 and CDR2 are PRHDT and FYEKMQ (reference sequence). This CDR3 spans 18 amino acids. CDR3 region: CASSSIPGQGEGGTEAFF. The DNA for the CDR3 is TGTGCCAGCAGCTCCATTCCGGGACAGGGGGAGGGAGGCACTGAAGCTTTCTTT.

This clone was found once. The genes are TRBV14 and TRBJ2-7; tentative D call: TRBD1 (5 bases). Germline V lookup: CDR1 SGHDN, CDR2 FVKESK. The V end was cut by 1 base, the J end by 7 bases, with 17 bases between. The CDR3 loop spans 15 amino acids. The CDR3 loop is CASSQGMGRAQEQYF. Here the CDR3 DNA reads TGTGCCAGCAGCCAAGGCATGGGCAGGGCCCAAGAGCAGTACTTC.

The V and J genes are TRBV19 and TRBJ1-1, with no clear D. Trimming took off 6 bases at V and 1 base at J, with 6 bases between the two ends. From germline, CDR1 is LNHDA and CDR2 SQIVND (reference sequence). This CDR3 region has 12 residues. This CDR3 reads CASRSRNTEAFF. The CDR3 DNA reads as TGTGCCAGTAGGAGTAGGAACACTGAAGCTTTCTTT.

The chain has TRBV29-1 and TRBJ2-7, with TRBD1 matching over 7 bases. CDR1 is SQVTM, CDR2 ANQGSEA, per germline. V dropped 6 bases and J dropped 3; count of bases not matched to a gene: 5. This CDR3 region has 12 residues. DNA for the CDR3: TGCAGCGTCACCGACAGGGTCTACGAGCAGTACTTC. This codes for CSVTDRVYEQYF.

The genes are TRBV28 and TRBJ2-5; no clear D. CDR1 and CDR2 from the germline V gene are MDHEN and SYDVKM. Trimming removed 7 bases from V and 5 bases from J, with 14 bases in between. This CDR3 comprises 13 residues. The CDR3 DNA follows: TGTGCCAGCACCACAAGTCTAGTTGAGACCCAGTACTTC. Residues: CASTTSLVETQYF.

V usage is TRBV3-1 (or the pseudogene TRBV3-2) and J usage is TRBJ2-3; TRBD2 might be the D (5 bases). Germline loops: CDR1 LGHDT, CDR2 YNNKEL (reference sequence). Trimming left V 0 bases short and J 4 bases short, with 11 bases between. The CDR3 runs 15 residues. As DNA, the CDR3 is TGTGCCAGCAGCCAAGACGGAGGACGCCCAGATACGCAGTATTTT. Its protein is CASSQDGGRPDTQYF.

The DNA of the CDR3 is TGTGCCAGCAGCCAAGATCATCATCGGATTAGCGGGGCCTATGGCTACACCTTC. This gives the protein CASSQDHHRISGAYGYTF. This rearrangement joins TRBV3-1 (or the pseudogene TRBV3-2) to TRBJ1-2; a possible D gene is TRBD1 (5 bases). From germline, CDR1 is LGHDT and CDR2 YNNKEL (reference sequence). V lost 0 bases to trimming and J lost 4 bases, with 21 bases between them. The CDR3 consists of 18 residues.

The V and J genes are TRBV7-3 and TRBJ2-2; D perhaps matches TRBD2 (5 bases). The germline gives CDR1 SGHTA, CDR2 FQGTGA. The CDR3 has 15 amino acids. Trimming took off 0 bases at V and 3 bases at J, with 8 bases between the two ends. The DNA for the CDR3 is TGTGCCAGCAGCTTAACGAGCGGATACACCGGGGAGCTGTTTTTT. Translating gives CASSLTSGYTGELFF.

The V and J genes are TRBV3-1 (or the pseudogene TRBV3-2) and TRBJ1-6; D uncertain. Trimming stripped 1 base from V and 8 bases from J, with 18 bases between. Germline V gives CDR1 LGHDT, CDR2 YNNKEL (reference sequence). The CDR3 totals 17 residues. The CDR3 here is CASSQGPQVKTDSPLHF. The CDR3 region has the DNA TGTGCCAGCAGCCAAGGGCCCCAGGTTAAAACGGATTCACCCCTCCACTTT.

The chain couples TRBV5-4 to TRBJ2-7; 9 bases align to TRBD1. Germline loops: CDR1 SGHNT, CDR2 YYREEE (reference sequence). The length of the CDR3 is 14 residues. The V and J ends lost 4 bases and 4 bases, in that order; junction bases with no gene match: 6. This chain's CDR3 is CASSRPGTGYEQYF. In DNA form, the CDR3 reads TGTGCCAGCAGCCGTCCCGGGACAGGGTACGAGCAGTACTTC.

CDR3 in amino acids: CASGGITGSAGGYTF. The CDR3 coding sequence is TGCGCCAGCGGGGGAATAACCGGGTCAGCGGGAGGCTACACCTTC. V and J are TRBV5-1 and TRBJ1-2, with a weak D call TRBD1 (5 bases). The germline V gene encodes CDR1 SGHRS and CDR2 YFSETQ. This CDR3 has 15 residues. Trimming stripped 7 bases from V and 8 bases from J, with 24 bases between.

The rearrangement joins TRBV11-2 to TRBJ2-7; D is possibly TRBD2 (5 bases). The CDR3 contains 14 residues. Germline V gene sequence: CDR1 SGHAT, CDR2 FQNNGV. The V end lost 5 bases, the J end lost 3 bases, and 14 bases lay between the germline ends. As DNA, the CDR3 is TGTGCCAGCAGCGTGAACACGGGATACTACGAGCAGTACTTC. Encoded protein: CASSVNTGYYEQYF.

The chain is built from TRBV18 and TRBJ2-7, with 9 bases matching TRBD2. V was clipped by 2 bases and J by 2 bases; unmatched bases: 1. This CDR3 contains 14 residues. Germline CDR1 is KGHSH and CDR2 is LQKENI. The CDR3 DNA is TGTGCCAGCTCACCAGCGGGAGGGCCCTACGAGCAGTACTTC. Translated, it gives CASSPAGGPYEQYF.

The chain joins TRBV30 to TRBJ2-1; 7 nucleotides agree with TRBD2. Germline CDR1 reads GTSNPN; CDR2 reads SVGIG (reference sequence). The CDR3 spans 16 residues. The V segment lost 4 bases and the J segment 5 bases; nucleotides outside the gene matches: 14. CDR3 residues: CAWKRRELISDNEQFF. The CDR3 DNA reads TGTGCCTGGAAGCGGCGGGAGTTGATATCTGACAATGAGCAGTTCTTC.

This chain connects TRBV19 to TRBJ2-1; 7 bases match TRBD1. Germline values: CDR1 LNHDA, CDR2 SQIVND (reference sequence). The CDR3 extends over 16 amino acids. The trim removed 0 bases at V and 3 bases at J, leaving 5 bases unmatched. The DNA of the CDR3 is TGTGCCAGTAGTATAGAGCAGGGGGTGGGCTACAATGAGCAGTTCTTC. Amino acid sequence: CASSIEQGVGYNEQFF.